Following are 25 T cell receptor beta chains from one sample sequenced in a study of T cell responses to AZD1222 COVID-19 vaccine. TCRdb keeps only in-frame clones here, not all; method: immunoSEQ multiplex PCR. The profile covers 90,000 to 120,000 clones, with about 85% appearing a single time and 4.5% to 5.5% taken by the ten largest. Specimen: peripheral blood, collected 28 days after the second AZD1222 dose. These receptors were taken from an adult who received the AZD1222 COVID-19 vaccine.

V and J are TRBV9 and TRBJ1-1; maybe TRBD1 (5 bases). This CDR3 has 15 residues. Trimming took 0 bases from V and 8 from J, leaving 17 bases between them. Per the germline V gene, CDR1 is SGDLS and CDR2 is YYNGEE. In nucleotides, the CDR3 is TGTGCCAGCAGCGTAGGGGTAGGGGCCGCGACCGAAGCTTTCTTT. Amino acid sequence: CASSVGVGAATEAFF.

This clone was seen a single time. The J gene is TRBJ2-7, the V gene TRBV28, with a tentative D call TRBD1 (6 bases). The CDR3 sequence is 15 residues long. V was clipped by 8 bases and J by 4 bases, with 21 bases between them. Per germline, CDR1 MDHEN and CDR2 SYDVKM. The CDR3 reads CASQGGTAPGYEQYF. In DNA, the CDR3 is TGTGCCAGCCAAGGGGGAACAGCTCCTGGTTACGAGCAGTACTTC.

The chain has TRBV13 and TRBJ1-2; D not certain. This CDR3 region has 16 residues. The germline V gene has CDR1 PRHDT and CDR2 FYEKMQ (reference sequence). Trimming cost V 0 bases and J 3 bases, with 14 bases left between them. The chain's CDR3 is CASSLGLKRQDYGYTF. CDR3 nucleotides: TGTGCCAGCAGCTTAGGCCTAAAAAGGCAGGACTATGGCTACACCTTC.

V usage is TRBV7-6 and J usage is TRBJ2-7, with D possibly being TRBD1 (6 bases). Germline values: CDR1 SGHVS, CDR2 FNYEAQ. The CDR3 totals 13 residues. V was trimmed by 2 bases and J by 5 bases, leaving 10 bases between them. The CDR3, as DNA: TGTGCCAGCAGCTTAAGGGGGTTGGACGAGCAGTACTTC. Amino acid sequence: CASSLRGLDEQYF.

V and J are TRBV5-6 and TRBJ1-1; TRBD1 matches at 7 bases. CDR1 is SGHDT and CDR2 is YYEEEE in the germline V gene. The V segment lost 2 bases and the J segment 4 bases; nucleotides outside the gene matches: 5. The CDR3 runs 14 residues. CDR3 DNA: TGTGCCAGCAGCTTCGGACAGGAGTTCACTGAAGCTTTCTTT. Amino acids: CASSFGQEFTEAFF.

V gene TRBV7-9 combines with J gene TRBJ1-5, with a weak D call TRBD1 (5 bases). V was cut by 5 bases and J by 7 bases, with 12 bases left in between. Germline V gives CDR1 SEHNR, CDR2 FQNEAQ (reference sequence). The CDR3 has 13 amino acids. Written as DNA, the CDR3 is TGTGCCAGCAGCCCGGGGGTGCGGCAGCCCCAGCATTTT. This codes for CASSPGVRQPQHF.

This clone was counted between two and nine times. The chain recombines TRBV19 with TRBJ1-5; 11 bases fit TRBD1. Germline assignment: CDR1 LNHDA and CDR2 SQIVND (reference sequence). CDR3 length: 14 amino acids. J was trimmed by 4 bases and V by 10 bases; bases with no gene match: 6. CDR3 DNA sequence: TGTGCCACAAGGACAGGGGGCGGAAATCAGCCCCAGCATTTT. Protein: CATRTGGGNQPQHF.

V gene TRBV7-2 combines with J gene TRBJ2-1; 9 nucleotides align to TRBD2. With V trimmed by 6 bases and J by 5 bases, 8 bases remained unmatched. CDR1 and CDR2 from the germline V gene are SGHTA and FQGNSA. CDR3 length equals 15 residues. DNA of the CDR3: TGTGCCAGCAGATGGGGCGGGGGGGCCCACAATGAGCAGTTCTTC. Its translation: CASRWGGGAHNEQFF.

The chain has TRBV27 and TRBJ2-3; D is unclear. The CDR3 contains 11 residues. Trimming pared 3 bases from V and 4 bases from J, leaving 2 bases between. Germline CDR1 MNHEY, CDR2 SMNVEV (reference sequence). Here the CDR3 DNA reads TGTGCCAGCAGTTTTTCAGATACGCAGTATTTT. Residues: CASSFSDTQYF.

The chain uses TRBV29-1 and TRBJ2-3; 8 nucleotides agree with TRBD1. Per germline, CDR1 SQVTM and CDR2 ANQGSEA. Trimming took 7 bases from V and 5 from J; bases not matched to a gene: 11. The CDR3 runs to 14 residues. The CDR3 nucleotides are TGCAGCGCGAATACGGGACAGGCTTTAGATACGCAGTATTTT. This sequence encodes CSANTGQALDTQYF.

The chain couples TRBV4-1 to TRBJ1-2; a possible D gene is TRBD1 (6 bases). V lost 0 bases to trimming and J lost 8 bases, with 13 bases between them. CDR3 length: 14 amino acids. From germline, CDR1 is MGHRA and CDR2 YSYEKL. CDR3 coding DNA: TGCGCCAGCAGCCAAGACAGGGGCGGGAGAGGCTACACCTTC. The encoded protein is CASSQDRGGRGYTF.

This chain joins TRBV30 and TRBJ2-3; D is perhaps TRBD1 or TRBD2 (5 bases each). This CDR3 spans 14 amino acids. Trimming cost V 8 bases and J 1 base, with 16 bases left between them. Germline assignment: CDR1 GTSNPN and CDR2 SVGIG (reference sequence). CDR3 loop: CALDLVGGTDTQYF. CDR3 in DNA: TGTGCCCTTGATCTAGTGGGGGGCACAGATACGCAGTATTTT. The entire variable domain, with the rest obtained from reference TRBV30 and TRBJ2-3, is as follows: SQTIHQWPATLVQPVGSPLSLECTVEGTSNPNLYWYRQAAGRGLQLLFYSVGIGQISSEVPQNLSASRPQDRQFILSSKKLLLSDSGFYLCALDLVGGTDTQYFGPGTRLTVL.

The genes are TRBV9 and TRBJ2-5; D unclear. With 0 bases removed from V and 2 bases from J, the gap between germline ends came to 8 bases. CDR1 and CDR2 from the germline V gene are SGDLS and YYNGEE. The CDR3 totals 14 residues. DNA of the CDR3: TGTGCCAGCAGCGTAGCCAGTGTTCAAGAGACCCAGTACTTC. Its translation is CASSVASVQETQYF.

The rearrangement joins TRBV6-5 to TRBJ2-2; D not resolved. Germline-derived CDR1 and CDR2 are MNHEY and SVGAGI. This CDR3 spans 11 amino acids. Trimming took off 7 bases at V and 5 bases at J, with 5 bases between the two ends. The CDR3 region has the DNA TGTGCCAGCACCACGACCGGGGAGCTGTTTTTT. Amino acids: CASTTTGELFF.

The chain recombines TRBV10-3 with TRBJ1-4, with D hard to call. Germline CDR1 and CDR2: ENHRY and SYGVKD. CDR3 size: 11 residues. V dropped 5 bases and J dropped 10 bases, with 8 bases sitting between them. Here the CDR3 reads CAISNGIKLFF. The CDR3 DNA is TGTGCCATCAGTAACGGGATAAAACTGTTTTTT.

The genes are TRBV11-2 and TRBJ1-2, with D hard to call. Trimming removed 3 bases from V and 6 bases from J, with 17 bases in between. The V gene's germline CDR1 is SGHAT and CDR2 FQNNGV. CDR3 length: 15 residues. CDR3 in amino acids: CASSFNSGPGDGYTF. In DNA form, the CDR3 reads TGTGCCAGCAGCTTCAATTCCGGGCCAGGCGATGGCTACACCTTC.

V gene TRBV19 combines with J gene TRBJ1-2; D is unresolved. There are 13 residues in the CDR3. Trimming left V 3 bases short and J 1 base short, with 6 bases between. Germline V gene lookup returns CDR1 LNHDA and CDR2 SQIVND (reference sequence). DNA of the CDR3: TGTGCCAGTAGTATTTGGGGTAACTATGGCTACACCTTC. This codes for CASSIWGNYGYTF.

This chain joins TRBV30 and TRBJ1-1, with a possible D match to TRBD1 (5 bases). Germline V lookup: CDR1 GTSNPN, CDR2 SVGIG (reference sequence). Trimming removed 4 bases from V and 0 bases from J, with 6 bases in between. The CDR3 consists of 12 residues. In DNA form, the CDR3 reads TGTGCCTGGACAGGGATGAACACTGAAGCTTTCTTT. This gives the protein CAWTGMNTEAFF.

DNA of the CDR3: TGTGCCACCAGTGATTCAGGGTATAGCAATCAGCCCCAGCATTTT. This encodes CATSDSGYSNQPQHF. The V gene is TRBV24-1, the J gene TRBJ1-5; possibly TRBD1 for D (5 bases). This CDR3 comprises 15 residues. The V end lost 2 bases, the J end lost 0 bases, and 7 bases lay between the germline ends. Germline values: CDR1 KGHDR, CDR2 SFDVKD.

V is TRBV28 and J is TRBJ1-2; 7 bases match TRBD1. Unmatched junction bases numbered 5, after V lost 6 bases and J lost 4 bases. CDR1 and CDR2 (germline): MDHEN, SYDVKM. This CDR3 comprises 13 residues. The CDR3 region is CASSQGGSYGYTF. The CDR3 region has the DNA TGTGCCAGCAGCCAAGGGGGCAGCTATGGCTACACCTTC.

The J gene is TRBJ2-2, the V gene TRBV29-1; TRBD1 aligns across 8 bases. Germline values: CDR1 SQVTM, CDR2 ANQGSEA. This CDR3 contains 13 residues. J gave up 6 bases and V 6 bases, and 6 bases lay outside the gene matches. This CDR3 is CSVRTGLAGELFF. CDR3 coding DNA: TGCAGCGTAAGGACAGGGTTAGCCGGGGAGCTGTTTTTT.

This clone has more than one count but fewer than ten. The CDR3 is CATSDRGQSFFYGYTF. The DNA for the CDR3 is TGTGCCACCAGTGACCGTGGACAGAGTTTTTTCTATGGCTACACCTTC. This chain uses TRBV24-1 with TRBJ1-2, with a weak D call TRBD1 (6 bases). CDR1 is KGHDR and CDR2 is SFDVKD in the germline V gene. The CDR3 consists of 16 residues. Trimming shortened V by 4 bases and J by 4 bases, and 18 bases separated the two germline ends.

V and J are TRBV4-2 and TRBJ2-2, with 7 bases fitting TRBD2. This CDR3 has 18 residues. Looked up from germline, CDR1 is LGHNA and CDR2 is YNFKEQ. The trim removed 0 bases at V and 6 bases at J, leaving 13 bases unmatched. The CDR3 reads CASSQDLVGGRSSGELFF. The CDR3 DNA reads as TGTGCCAGCAGCCAAGATTTAGTGGGAGGGCGCTCTTCCGGGGAGCTGTTTTTT.

The chain couples TRBV28 to TRBJ1-6; 8 nucleotides match TRBD1. The CDR3 extends over 15 amino acids. The V gene end was trimmed by 3 bases and the J gene end by 13 bases; junction bases not matched to a gene: 11. The germline V gene has CDR1 MDHEN and CDR2 SYDVKM. Here the CDR3 DNA reads TGTGCCAGCAGTTTCCCAGCAGGGGGCATCTCTCCCCTCCACTTT. It codes for CASSFPAGGISPLHF.

The V call is TRBV9, the J call TRBJ2-1; TRBD2 matches at 10 bases. V lost 2 bases to trimming and J lost 4 bases; unmatched junction nucleotides: 9. Germline V gives CDR1 SGDLS, CDR2 YYNGEE. CDR3 size: 17 residues. The DNA of the CDR3 is TGTGCCAGCAGCGTTTCTAGCGGGGGCCTCGTTTACAATGAGCAGTTCTTC. Amino acids: CASSVSSGGLVYNEQFF.